This T cell receptor (beta chain) was sequenced during a study of blood T cell repertoires in COVID-19. Germline CDR1 and CDR2: SGHRS and YFSETQ. The CDR3 length is 15 residues. Trimming removed 4 bases from V and 6 bases from J; junction bases left unmatched: 7. Produced via immunoSEQ multiplex PCR; TCRdb's table is partial and in-frame only. Among about 260,000 clones listed, around 86% were seen once. This sequence was found in a man aged 35-49 years with active or convalescent COVID-19. V usage is TRBV5-1 and J usage is TRBJ1-4; 9 positions match TRBD1. The sample comprised peripheral blood. The CDR3 protein is CASSPGTGIYEKLFF. The CDR3 DNA reads as TGCGCCAGCAGCCCGGGGACAGGGATATATGAAAAACTGTTTTTT.